This T cell receptor (beta chain) came from a study of shared clonotypes between healthy human individuals. Clones were sequenced by immunoSEQ multiplex PCR, and TCRdb holds only the in-frame ones, with some missing. The repertoire includes some 2,000,000 clones, nearly 97% of them detected once, and approximately 0.13% sits in the top ten. Study observations and caveats: Larger estimated richness was generally seen in naive subsets than in memory subsets. Tissues were not sampled, only blood, and their repertoires likely differ.

J lost 0 bases, V lost 6 bases, and 7 bases had no gene match. Germline lookup yields CDR1 SNHLY and CDR2 FYNNEI. The CDR3 consists of 17 residues. In regard to this clone: What it binds is unknown.

The specimen sequenced was naive CD4+ T cells sorted from blood. Subset specified: CD45RA+ positively selected. The receptor was derived from a young man in good health. J is TRBJ2-3 and V is TRBV2, with 12 bases identical to TRBD2. The CDR3 nucleotides are TGTGCCAGCAGAGGGACTAGCGGGCGTTCTAGCACAGATACGCAGTATTTT. It yields the protein CASRGTSGRSSTDTQYF.